This T cell receptor (beta chain) was profiled in a study of OX40 agonist ivuxolimab in advanced cancers. About the study: Patients were roughly 81% male with ages about 20 to 79, mean approximately 55. Findings and caveats of the study: Also showing low normalized T-cell clonal expansion were some of the nonresponders.

This table comes from immunoSEQ multiplex PCR, and its TCRdb copy is limited to in-frame clones, with some not included. The data hold tens of thousands of clones, with 60% to 80% observed a single time. About this clone itself: Its specificity is not known.

This CDR3 contains 16 residues. Germline CDR1 SEHNR, CDR2 FQNEAQ (reference sequence). V lost 5 bases and J 3 bases, leaving 19 bases between the germline ends. This rearrangement joins TRBV7-9 to TRBJ2-5; D is perhaps TRBD2 (6 bases). The receptor comes from an adult with an advanced solid tumor such as melanoma, head and neck, liver or kidney cancer. The sequences come from CD4+ or CD8+ T cells sorted from blood, collected in a trial of the OX40 agonist ivuxolimab. The CDR3: CASSPSGGAEEETQYF. DNA of the CDR3: TGTGCCAGCAGCCCAAGTGGCGGGGCTGAAGAAGAGACCCAGTACTTC.